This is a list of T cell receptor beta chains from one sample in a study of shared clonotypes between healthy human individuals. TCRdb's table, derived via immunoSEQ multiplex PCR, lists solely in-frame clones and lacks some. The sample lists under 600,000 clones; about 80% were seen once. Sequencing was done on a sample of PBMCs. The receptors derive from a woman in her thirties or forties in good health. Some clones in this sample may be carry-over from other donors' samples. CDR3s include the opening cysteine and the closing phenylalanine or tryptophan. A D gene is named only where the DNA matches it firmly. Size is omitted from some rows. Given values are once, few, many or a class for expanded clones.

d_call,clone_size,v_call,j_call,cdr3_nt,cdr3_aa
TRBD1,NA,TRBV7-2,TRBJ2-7,TGTGCCAGCAGTACAAACAGGGGGGCCTACGAGCAGTACTTC,CASSTNRGAYEQYF
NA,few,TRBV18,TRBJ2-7,TGTGCCAGCTCACCAGGCAGCTCCTACGAGCAGTACTTC,CASSPGSSYEQYF
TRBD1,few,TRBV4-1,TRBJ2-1,TGCGCCAGCAGCATACGGACAGGGGTTTACAATGAGCAGTTCTTC,CASSIRTGVYNEQFF
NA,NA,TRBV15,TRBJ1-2,TGTGCCACCAGCAGAGGACGGAACTATGGCTACACCTTC,CATSRGRNYGYTF
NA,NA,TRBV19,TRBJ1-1,TGTGCCAGTTATCCACGGGGCCGGAACACTGAAGCTTTCTTT,CASYPRGRNTEAFF
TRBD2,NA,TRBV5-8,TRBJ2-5,TGTGCCAGCAGCTTGGCCAGACTAGCGGCGCAAGAGACCCAGTACTTC,CASSLARLAAQETQYF
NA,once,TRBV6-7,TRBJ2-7,TGTGCCAGCAGTTTCCTCCGCTACTCACCCTACGAGCAGTACTTC,CASSFLRYSPYEQYF
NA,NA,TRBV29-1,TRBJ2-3,TGCAGCGTTGAGGGCAGTGGCACAGATACGCAGTATTTT,CSVEGSGTDTQYF
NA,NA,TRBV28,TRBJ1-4,TGTGCCAGCAGTTTAGTAAGTAGGAGCGAAAAACTGTTTTTT,CASSLVSRSEKLFF
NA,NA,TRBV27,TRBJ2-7,TGTGCCAGCAGTTGGGCCCGAGGAGGGTGGGACGAGCAGTACTTC,CASSWARGGWDEQYF
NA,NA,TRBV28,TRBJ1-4,TGTGCCAGCAGTCCTAGGACGGTAACTAATGAAAAACTGTTTTTT,CASSPRTVTNEKLFF
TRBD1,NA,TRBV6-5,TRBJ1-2,TGTGCCAGCAGGGATCGACAGGGTGATGGCTATGGCTACACCTTC,CASRDRQGDGYGYTF
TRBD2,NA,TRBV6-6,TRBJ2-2,TGTGCCAGCAGTTGGGGGGGAGGCACCGGGGAGCTGTTTTTT,CASSWGGGTGELFF
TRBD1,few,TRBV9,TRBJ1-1,TGTGCCAGCAGCCCCCGGGACAGGGAGGGGGGCACTGAAGCTTTCTTT,CASSPRDREGGTEAFF
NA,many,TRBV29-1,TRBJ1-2,TGCAGCGTTGTCTGGACGAACTATGGCTACACCTTC,CSVVWTNYGYTF
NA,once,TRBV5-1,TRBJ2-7,TGCGCCAGCAGCTTGGAAGGCCTGGCGAGAGAGCAGTACTTC,CASSLEGLAREQYF
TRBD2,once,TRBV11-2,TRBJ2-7,TGTGCCAGCAGCTCCTTCCCAGCGGGAGGGCCCTACGAGCAGTACTTC,CASSSFPAGGPYEQYF
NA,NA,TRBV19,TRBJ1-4,TGTGCCAGTAAGCCGGGGGGTAATGAAAAACTGTTTTTT,CASKPGGNEKLFF
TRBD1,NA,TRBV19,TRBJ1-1,TGTGCCAGTAGTCCACTCGACAGGGGGCGAAGTGAAGCTTTCTTT,CASSPLDRGRSEAFF
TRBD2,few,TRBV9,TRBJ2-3,TGTGCCAGCAGCGTGAGGGGAGGGGCTTATAGCACAGATACGCAGTATTTT,CASSVRGGAYSTDTQYF
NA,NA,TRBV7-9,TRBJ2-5,TGTGCCAGCAGCCCCCGAGGGTCAGGCGGAGAGACCCAGTACTTC,CASSPRGSGGETQYF
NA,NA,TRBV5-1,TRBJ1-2,TGCGCCAGCAGCTCCAACTACTATGGCTACACCTTC,CASSSNYYGYTF
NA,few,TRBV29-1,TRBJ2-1,TGCAGCGTTGTTGAATCCTACAATGAGCAGTTCTTC,CSVVESYNEQFF
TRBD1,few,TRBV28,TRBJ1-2,TGTGCCAGCAGTTTCCGCCAGGGGGTCTATGGCTACACCTTC,CASSFRQGVYGYTF
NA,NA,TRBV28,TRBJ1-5,TGTGCCAGCAGTTTATGGGGAGGGGAAGGGAGCAATCAGCCCCAGCATTTT,CASSLWGGEGSNQPQHF
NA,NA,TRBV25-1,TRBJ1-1,TGTGCCAGCAGGCCAAGAGGGGGGGCTAACACTGAAGCTTTCTTT,CASRPRGGANTEAFF
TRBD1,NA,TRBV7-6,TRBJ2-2,TGTGCCAGCAGTCCGGGACAGACGTACACCGGGGAGCTGTTTTTT,CASSPGQTYTGELFF
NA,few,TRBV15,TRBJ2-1,TGTGCCACCAGCAGGAGGGCCGGGGGGCAGTTCTTC,CATSRRAGGQFF
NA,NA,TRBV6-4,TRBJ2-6,TGTGCCAGCAGTTCACAGGGCTCTGGGGCCAACGTCCTGACTTTC,CASSSQGSGANVLTF
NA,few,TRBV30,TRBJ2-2,TGTGCCTGGAGTGACAAAAACACCGGGGAGCTGTTTTTT,CAWSDKNTGELFF
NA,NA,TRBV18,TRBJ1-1,TGTGCCAGCTCACCTCCTATAAACACTGAAGCTTTCTTT,CASSPPINTEAFF
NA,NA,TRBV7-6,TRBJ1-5,TGTGCCAGCAGCACCAGGACAGAGTATAGCAATAAGCCCCAGCATTTT,CASSTRTEYSNKPQHF
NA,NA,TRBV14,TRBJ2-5,TGTGCCAGCAGCCAAGATCTAGCTAGGGAGACCCAGTACTTC,CASSQDLARETQYF
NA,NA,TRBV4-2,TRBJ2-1,TGTGCCAGCAGCCAAGATCCCCTACGCGAGCAGTTCTTC,CASSQDPLREQFF
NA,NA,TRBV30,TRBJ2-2,TGTGCCTGGGCTAGCGCCGGGGAGCTGTTTTTT,CAWASAGELFF
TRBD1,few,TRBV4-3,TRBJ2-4,TGCGCCAGCAGCCAAGCTCCCGGGACAGGGGCCATCCTTCAGTACTTC,CASSQAPGTGAILQYF
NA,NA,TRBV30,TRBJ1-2,TGTGCCTGGAGTTCCTTTATGGCTTTCCGTGGCTACACCTTC,CAWSSFMAFRGYTF
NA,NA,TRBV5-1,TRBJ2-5,TGCGCCAGCAGCAAGGGACGGGAGACCCAGTACTTC,CASSKGRETQYF
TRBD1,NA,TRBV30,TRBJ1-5,TGTGCCTGGGGTAGAAGGGACAGGGGCTTCAATCAGCCCCAGCATTTT,CAWGRRDRGFNQPQHF
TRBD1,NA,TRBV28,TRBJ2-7,TGTGCCAGCTACGCCGGGACAGGGGTGTACGAGCAGTACTTC,CASYAGTGVYEQYF
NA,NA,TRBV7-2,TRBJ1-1,TGTGCCAGCAGCTTAGGCGTGAGGACTGAAGCTTTCTTT,CASSLGVRTEAFF
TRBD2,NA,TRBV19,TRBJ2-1,TGTGCCAGTAGTATCCGGACTAGCGGCACCTACAATGAGCAGTTCTTC,CASSIRTSGTYNEQFF
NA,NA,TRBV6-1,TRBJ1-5,TGTGCCAGCAGTGAATTAACAGGGCGTCAGCCCCAGCATTTT,CASSELTGRQPQHF
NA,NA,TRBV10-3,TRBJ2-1,TGTGCCATCAGTGATCGGGCCGCGGCCCACAATGAGCAGTTCTTC,CAISDRAAAHNEQFF
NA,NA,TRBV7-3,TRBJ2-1,TGTGCCAGCAGCTCCCAGCGGCAGAATGAGCAGTTCTTC,CASSSQRQNEQFF
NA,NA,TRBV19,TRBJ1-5,TGTGCCAGTAGTATACATCAGCAAGCCAATCAGCCCCAGCATTTT,CASSIHQQANQPQHF
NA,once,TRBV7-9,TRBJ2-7,TGTGCCAGCAGCTTAGTTGCGTTGGGAAGTTCCTACGAGCAGTACTTC,CASSLVALGSSYEQYF
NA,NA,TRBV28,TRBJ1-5,TGTGCCAGCAGTTTATCGAGATTCAATCAGCCCCAGCATTTT,CASSLSRFNQPQHF